This record covers a single T cell receptor (beta chain). The sample belongs to a study of shared clonotypes between healthy human individuals. As for the study in general: Each donor's CD8 memory used one plate, CD8 naive two, each CD4 subset three.

Genomic DNA of every subset was divided equally among multiple immunoSEQ plates. TCRdb's copy holds only in-frame clones and misses some; the assay was immunoSEQ multiplex PCR. The sample holds some 2,500,000 clones; approximately 93% are singletons and the top ten take 0.36%. This CDR3 has 9 residues. The V and J ends lost 5 bases and 8 bases respectively, with 3 bases between them. Germline V CDR1 and CDR2: SGHTA, FQGNSA. This sequence joins TRBV7-2 and TRBJ1-1; D gene ambiguous. The source of this sequence is a man aged 18 to 29 in good health. Some clones in this sample may be carry-over from other donors' samples. Sequencing was done on a sample of naive CD4+ T cells from PBMCs. Subset meaning: CD45RA+ positively selected. The DNA for the CDR3 is TGTGCCAGCAGCCTCGAAGCTTTCTTT. Protein product: CASSLEAFF.